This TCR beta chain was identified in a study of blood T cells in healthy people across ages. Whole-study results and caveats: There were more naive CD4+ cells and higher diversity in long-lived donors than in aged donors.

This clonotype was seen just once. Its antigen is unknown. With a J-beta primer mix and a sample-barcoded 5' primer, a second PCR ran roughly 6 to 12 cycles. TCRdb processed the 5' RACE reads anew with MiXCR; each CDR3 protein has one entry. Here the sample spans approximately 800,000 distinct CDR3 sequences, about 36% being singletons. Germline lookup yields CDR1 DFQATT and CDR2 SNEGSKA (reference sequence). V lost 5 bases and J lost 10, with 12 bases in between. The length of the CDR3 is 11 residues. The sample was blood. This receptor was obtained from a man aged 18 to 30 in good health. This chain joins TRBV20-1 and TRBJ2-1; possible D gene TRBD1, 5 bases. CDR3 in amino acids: CSAYQGKEQFF. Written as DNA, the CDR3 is TGCAGTGCTTACCAGGGAAAGGAGCAGTTCTTC.